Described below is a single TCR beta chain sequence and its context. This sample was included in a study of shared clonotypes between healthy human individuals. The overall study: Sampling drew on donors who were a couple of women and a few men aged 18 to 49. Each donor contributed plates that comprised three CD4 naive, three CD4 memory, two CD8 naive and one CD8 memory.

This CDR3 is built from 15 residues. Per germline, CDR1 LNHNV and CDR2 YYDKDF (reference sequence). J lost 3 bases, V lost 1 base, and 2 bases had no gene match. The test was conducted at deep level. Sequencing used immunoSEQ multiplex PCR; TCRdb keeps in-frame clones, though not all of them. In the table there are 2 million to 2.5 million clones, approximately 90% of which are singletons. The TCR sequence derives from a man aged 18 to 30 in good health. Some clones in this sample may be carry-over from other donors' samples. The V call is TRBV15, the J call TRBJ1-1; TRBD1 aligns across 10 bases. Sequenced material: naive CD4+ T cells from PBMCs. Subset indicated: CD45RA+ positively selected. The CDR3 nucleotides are TGTGCCACCAGCAGAGGCGGGACAGGGGACACTGAAGCTTTCTTT. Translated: CATSRGGTGDTEAFF.